This entry features one T cell receptor beta chain sequence. In germline, CDR1 is SQVTM, CDR2 ANQGSEA. This CDR3 has 14 residues. The V gene end was trimmed by 6 bases and the J gene end by 9 bases; junction bases not matched to a gene: 7. These data belong to a study of blood T cell repertoires in COVID-19. As for the study in general: PBMCs, B-cell-depleted T cells, or T cells were the source of the cDNA or gDNA that made up the material.

Produced via immunoSEQ multiplex PCR; TCRdb's table is partial and in-frame only. The sample has some 270,000 clones; 80% to 85% are singletons. The material sequenced was PBMCs or T cells enriched from blood (not recorded which). The chain carries TRBV29-1 and TRBJ2-1; 14 bases fit TRBD2. This clonotype was obtained from a man aged 50-60 years who had recovered from COVID-19. The CDR3 spells CSVGLAGGGTEQFF. CDR3 sequence (DNA): TGCAGCGTAGGACTAGCGGGAGGAGGTACTGAGCAGTTCTTC.